The 15 T cell receptor beta chains given below trace back to one sample, sequenced in a study of control samples from healthy donors and cancer patients (dated by TCRdb to 2020 to 2022). The library came from the immunoSEQ multiplex PCR assay. Entries here come from immuneACCESS through TCRdb and include only in-frame sequences with V and J called. Some clones fail to appear in such tables; in the studies checked, an unresolved V gene covers under half of the shortfall, and the cause of the remainder is unknown. The table for this sample lists approximately 150,000 clones; about 91% of them were counted only once. The ten largest clones add up to under 4% of the sample. Sequenced sample: blood. The receptors stem from a man between 25 and 39 years old in good health.

The V call is TRBV4-1, the J call TRBJ2-1; 7 bases align to TRBD2. V dropped 4 bases and J dropped 9; count of bases not matched to a gene: 12. Germline loops: CDR1 MGHRA, CDR2 YSYEKL. The CDR3 length is 15 residues. CDR3 region: CASSLAGKRVIEQFF. CDR3 DNA: TGCGCCAGCAGCCTAGCGGGCAAGCGGGTAATTGAGCAGTTCTTC.

This clone was seen only a few times. The CDR3 DNA follows: TGCGCGTCCGGGACAAAGAACACCGGGGAGCTGTTTTTT. This translates into CASGTKNTGELFF. J is TRBJ2-2 and V is TRBV4-1; D possibly corresponds to TRBD1 (6 bases). This CDR3 has 13 residues. Germline assignment: CDR1 MGHRA and CDR2 YSYEKL.

V and J are TRBV27 and TRBJ1-3, with 10 bases fitting TRBD1. V gave up 9 bases and J gave up 1 base; unmatched junction bases: 6. The CDR3 is 15 residues long. Germline-derived CDR1 and CDR2 are MNHEY and SMNVEV (reference sequence). The CDR3 sequence: CASSPGQGSGNTIYF. The DNA for the CDR3 is TGTGCCAGTTCCCCGGGACAGGGGTCTGGAAACACCATATATTTT.

The chain links TRBV7-3 to TRBJ1-1; TRBD1 matches at 7 bases. Germline V gene lookup returns CDR1 SGHTA and CDR2 FQGTGA. Trimming at V came to 5 bases and at J to 0 bases, leaving 6 bases not matched to a gene. There are 15 residues in the CDR3. The CDR3 coding sequence is TGTGCCAGCAGCGCCTCCGGGACAGTGAACACTGAAGCTTTCTTT. Its protein product is CASSASGTVNTEAFF.

The chain has TRBV11-3 and TRBJ1-2; D is uncertain. Germline assignment: CDR1 SGHNT and CDR2 YENEEA. V gave up 2 bases and J gave up 5 bases, with 9 bases separating them. CDR3 size: 13 residues. The CDR3 here is CASSLRPGYGYTF. CDR3 DNA sequence: TGTGCCAGCAGCTTACGTCCCGGTTATGGCTACACCTTC.

Only one count was recorded for this clone. The rearrangement uses TRBV5-5 and TRBJ1-1; tentative D call: TRBD1 (5 bases). The germline CDR1 and CDR2 sequences are SGHKS and YYEKEE (reference sequence). V was shortened by 3 bases and J by 1 base, with 7 bases between the two germline ends. There are 13 residues in the CDR3. The CDR3 sequence is CASSSQGNTEAFF. The CDR3 DNA follows: TGTGCCAGCAGCTCCCAGGGGAACACTGAAGCTTTCTTT.

This clone is a singleton in its sample. J is TRBJ2-1 and V is TRBV3-1 (or the pseudogene TRBV3-2); the match to TRBD2 covers 8 bases. The V gene end was trimmed by 0 bases and the J gene end by 5 bases; junction bases not matched to a gene: 9. CDR1 and CDR2 from the germline V gene are LGHDT and YNNKEL (reference sequence). This CDR3 is built from 17 residues. The CDR3 DNA reads TGTGCCAGCAGCCAAGAGAGGTTAGCGGGGCCGCACAATGAGCAGTTCTTC. The encoded protein is CASSQERLAGPHNEQFF.

This rearrangement joins TRBV5-5 to TRBJ2-2; D unresolved. V was shortened by 0 bases and J by 5 bases, with 5 bases between the two germline ends. The CDR3 extends over 13 amino acids. The V gene's germline CDR1 is SGHKS and CDR2 YYEKEE (reference sequence). The CDR3 spells CASSLAATGELFF. CDR3 coding DNA: TGTGCCAGCAGCTTGGCAGCAACCGGGGAGCTGTTTTTT.

The V gene is TRBV6-1, the J gene TRBJ1-4; tentatively, D is TRBD1 (5 bases). V was clipped by 5 bases and J by 5 bases, with 15 bases between them. This CDR3 contains 15 residues. The V gene's germline CDR1 is MNHNS and CDR2 SASEGT. This chain's CDR3 is CASSPGHQRNEKLFF. The CDR3 DNA reads as TGTGCCAGCAGTCCAGGACACCAGAGAAATGAAAAACTGTTTTTT.

The CDR3 here is CASSPTMTTDTQYF. Written as DNA, the CDR3 is TGTGCCAGCTCACCAACCATGACCACAGATACGCAGTATTTT. The rearrangement links TRBV18 to TRBJ2-3, with D unclear. CDR1 and CDR2 from the germline V gene are KGHSH and LQKENI. The CDR3 length is 14 residues. V lost 2 bases to trimming and J lost 2 bases, with 8 bases between them.

This chain uses TRBV6-2 or TRBV6-3 with TRBJ2-7, with 10 bases lining up with TRBD2. The J segment lost 7 bases and the V segment lost 6 bases, leaving 9 bases of the junction unmatched. The CDR3 length is 14 residues. CDR1 and CDR2 (germline): MNHEY, SVGEGT. CDR3 residues: CASSRLAGTGEQYF. CDR3 nucleotide sequence: TGTGCCAGCAGCCGACTAGCGGGTACGGGGGAGCAGTACTTC.

The rearrangement links TRBV27 to TRBJ1-5, with 8 bases aligning to TRBD1. J lost 2 bases, V lost 3 bases, and 9 bases had no gene match. Germline loops: CDR1 MNHEY, CDR2 SMNVEV (reference sequence). The CDR3 has 17 amino acids. The CDR3 protein is CASSLTGEGWGNQPQHF. Written as DNA, the CDR3 is TGTGCCAGCAGTTTGACAGGGGAGGGGTGGGGCAATCAGCCCCAGCATTTT.

The chain couples TRBV19 to TRBJ2-1, with 13 nucleotides matching TRBD2. J gave up 9 bases and V 5 bases, and 19 bases lay outside the gene matches. Germline CDR1 reads LNHDA; CDR2 reads SQIVND (reference sequence). The CDR3 runs to 19 residues. CDR3 protein: CASSSALLLAGGRAGEQFF. DNA of the CDR3: TGTGCCAGTAGTTCCGCCCTCCTACTAGCGGGGGGGCGAGCAGGTGAGCAGTTCTTC. Full variable domain (outside the CDR3, taken from reference TRBV19 and TRBJ2-1): DGGITQSPKYLFRKEGQNVTLSCEQNLNHDAMYWYRQDPGQGLRLIYYSQIVNDFQKGDIAEGYSVSREKKESFPLTVTSAQKNPTAFYLCASSSALLLAGGRAGEQFFGPGTRLTVL.

The chain joins TRBV28 to TRBJ1-1; TRBD1 matches at 7 bases. J lost 5 bases, V lost 3 bases, and 3 bases had no gene match. The CDR3 consists of 13 residues. The V gene's germline CDR1 is MDHEN and CDR2 SYDVKM. The CDR3 reads CASSFRGLTEAFF. DNA of the CDR3: TGTGCCAGCAGTTTTAGGGGGCTTACTGAAGCTTTCTTT.

This clone has a single count. The gene calls are TRBV28 and TRBJ2-1, with D possibly being TRBD1 or TRBD2 (6 bases each). This CDR3 spans 15 amino acids. Trimming pared 3 bases from V and 6 bases from J, leaving 15 bases between. Germline-derived CDR1 and CDR2 are MDHEN and SYDVKM. The DNA for the CDR3 is TGTGCCAGCAGTTTGGGGAAGGGGGAGGCCAATGAGCAGTTCTTC. It translates to CASSLGKGEANEQFF.